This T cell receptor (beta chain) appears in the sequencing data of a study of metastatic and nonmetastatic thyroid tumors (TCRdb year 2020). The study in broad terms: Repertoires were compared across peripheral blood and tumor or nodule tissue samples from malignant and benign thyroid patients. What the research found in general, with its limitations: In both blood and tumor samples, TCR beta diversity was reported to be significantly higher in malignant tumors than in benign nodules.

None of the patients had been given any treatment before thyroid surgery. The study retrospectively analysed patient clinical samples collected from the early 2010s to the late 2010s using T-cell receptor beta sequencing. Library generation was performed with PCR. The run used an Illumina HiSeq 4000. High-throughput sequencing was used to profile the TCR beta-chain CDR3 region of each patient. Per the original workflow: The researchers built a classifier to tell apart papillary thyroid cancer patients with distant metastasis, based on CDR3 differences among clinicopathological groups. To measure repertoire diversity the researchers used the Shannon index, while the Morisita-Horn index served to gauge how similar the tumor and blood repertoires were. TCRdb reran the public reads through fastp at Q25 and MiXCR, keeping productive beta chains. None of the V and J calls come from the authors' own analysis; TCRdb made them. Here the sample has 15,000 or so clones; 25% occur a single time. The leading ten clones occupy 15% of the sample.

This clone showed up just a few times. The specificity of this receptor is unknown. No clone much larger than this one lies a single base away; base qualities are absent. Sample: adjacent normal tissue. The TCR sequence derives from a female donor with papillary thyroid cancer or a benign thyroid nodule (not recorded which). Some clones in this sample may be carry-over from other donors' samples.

The encoded CDR3 is CASSLRGAVREAFF. The DNA reads as follows: TGCGCCAGCAGCTTAAGAGGGGCGGTCCGTGAAGCTTTCTTT. The sequence links TRBV5-1 to TRBJ1-1; the D region possibly corresponds to TRBD1 (5 bases align). The CDR3 runs 14 amino acids, cysteine and phenylalanine included. The read is trimmed to its CDR3 DNA, 42 bases read in frame from base 1. For CDR1 and CDR2, the germline V gene lists SGHRS and YFSETQ. V gives up 2 bases and J gives up 7 bases, and the segment between their germline ends measures 15 bases.